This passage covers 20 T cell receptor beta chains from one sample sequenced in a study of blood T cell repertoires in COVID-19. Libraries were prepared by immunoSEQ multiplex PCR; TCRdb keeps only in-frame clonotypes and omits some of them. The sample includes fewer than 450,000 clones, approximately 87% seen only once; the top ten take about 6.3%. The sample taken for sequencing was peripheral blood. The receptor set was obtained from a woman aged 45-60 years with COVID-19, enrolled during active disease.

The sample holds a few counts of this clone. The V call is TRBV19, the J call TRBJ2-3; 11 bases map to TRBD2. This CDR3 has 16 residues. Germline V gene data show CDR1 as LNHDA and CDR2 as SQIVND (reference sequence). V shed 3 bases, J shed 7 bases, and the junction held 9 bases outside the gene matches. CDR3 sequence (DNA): TGTGCCAGTAGTATGGAGACTAGCGGGGCGAGAAATACGCAGTATTTT. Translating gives CASSMETSGARNTQYF.

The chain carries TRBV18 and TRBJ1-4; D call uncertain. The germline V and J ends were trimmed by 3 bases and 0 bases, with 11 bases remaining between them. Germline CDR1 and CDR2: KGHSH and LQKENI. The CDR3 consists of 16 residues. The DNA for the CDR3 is TGTGCCAGCTCACCCGACGGAGCGACAACTAATGAAAAACTGTTTTTT. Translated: CASSPDGATTNEKLFF. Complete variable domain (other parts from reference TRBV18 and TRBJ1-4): NAGVMQNPRHLVRRRGQEARLRCSPMKGHSHVYWYRQLPEEGLKFMVYLQKENIIDESGMPKERFSAEFPKEGPSILRIQQVVRGDSAAYFCASSPDGATTNEKLFFGSGTQLSVL.

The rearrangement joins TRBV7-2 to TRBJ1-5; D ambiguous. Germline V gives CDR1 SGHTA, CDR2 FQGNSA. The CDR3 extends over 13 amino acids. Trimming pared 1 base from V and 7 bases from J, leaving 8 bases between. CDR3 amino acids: CASSLDGGQPQHF. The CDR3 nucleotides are TGTGCCAGCAGCTTAGACGGAGGACAGCCCCAGCATTTT.

The CDR3 sequence: CASSVGQLETQYF. CDR3 DNA sequence: TGTGCCAGCAGCGTAGGGCAGTTAGAGACCCAGTACTTC. This chain joins TRBV9 and TRBJ2-5, with D unclear. CDR3 length: 13 residues. Germline V gene lookup returns CDR1 SGDLS and CDR2 YYNGEE. V was pared by 0 bases and J by 4 bases, with 7 bases between.

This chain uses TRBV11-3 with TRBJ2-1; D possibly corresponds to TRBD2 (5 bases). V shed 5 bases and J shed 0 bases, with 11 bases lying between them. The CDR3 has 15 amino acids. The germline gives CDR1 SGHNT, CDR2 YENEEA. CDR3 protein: CASSRGSSSYNEQFF. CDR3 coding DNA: TGTGCCAGCAGCCGCGGGTCTAGCTCCTACAATGAGCAGTTCTTC.

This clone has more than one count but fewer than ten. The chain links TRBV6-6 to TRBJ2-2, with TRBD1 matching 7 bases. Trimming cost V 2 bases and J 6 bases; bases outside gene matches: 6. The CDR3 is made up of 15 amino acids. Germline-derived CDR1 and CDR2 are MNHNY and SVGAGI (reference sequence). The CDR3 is CASSYARQGAGELFF. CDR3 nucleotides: TGTGCCAGCAGTTACGCCCGGCAGGGGGCCGGGGAGCTGTTTTTT.

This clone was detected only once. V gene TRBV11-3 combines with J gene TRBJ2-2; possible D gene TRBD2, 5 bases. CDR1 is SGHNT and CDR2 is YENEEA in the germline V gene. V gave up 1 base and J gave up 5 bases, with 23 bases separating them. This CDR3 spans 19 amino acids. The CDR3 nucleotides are TGTGCCAGCAGCTTAGTGGCGTTAACTCCGGGCCGGGGAACCGGGGAGCTGTTTTTT. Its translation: CASSLVALTPGRGTGELFF.

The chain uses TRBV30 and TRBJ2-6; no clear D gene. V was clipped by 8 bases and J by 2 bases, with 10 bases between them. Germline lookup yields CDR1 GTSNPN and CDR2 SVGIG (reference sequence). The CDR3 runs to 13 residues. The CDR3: CATSGAGANVLTF. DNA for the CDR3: TGTGCCACGTCGGGTGCTGGGGCCAACGTCCTGACTTTC.

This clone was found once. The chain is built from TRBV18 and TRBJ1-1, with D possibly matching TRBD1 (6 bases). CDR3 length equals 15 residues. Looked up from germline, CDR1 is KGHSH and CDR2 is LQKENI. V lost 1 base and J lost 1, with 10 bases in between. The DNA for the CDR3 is TGTGCCAGCTCACCACGGACAGAGAGGAACACTGAAGCTTTCTTT. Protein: CASSPRTERNTEAFF.

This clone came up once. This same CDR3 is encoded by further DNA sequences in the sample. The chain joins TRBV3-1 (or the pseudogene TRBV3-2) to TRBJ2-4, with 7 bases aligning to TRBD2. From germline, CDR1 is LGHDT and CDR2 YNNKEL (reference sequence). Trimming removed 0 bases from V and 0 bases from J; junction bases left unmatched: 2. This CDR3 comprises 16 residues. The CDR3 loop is CASSQEAGRAKNIQYF. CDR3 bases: TGTGCCAGCAGCCAAGAAGCGGGGAGAGCCAAAAACATTCAGTACTTC.

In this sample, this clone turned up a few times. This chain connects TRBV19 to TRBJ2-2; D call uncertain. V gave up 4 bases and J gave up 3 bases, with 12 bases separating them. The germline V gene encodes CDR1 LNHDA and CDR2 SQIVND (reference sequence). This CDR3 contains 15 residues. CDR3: CASSTTRSDTGELFF. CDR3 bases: TGTGCCAGTAGTACGACACGCTCCGACACCGGGGAGCTGTTTTTT.

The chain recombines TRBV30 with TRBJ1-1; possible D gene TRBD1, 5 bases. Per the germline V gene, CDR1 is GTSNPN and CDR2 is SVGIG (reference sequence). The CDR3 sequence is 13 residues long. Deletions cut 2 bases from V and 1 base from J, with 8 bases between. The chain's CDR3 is CAWSIGQNTEAFF. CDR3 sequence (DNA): TGTGCCTGGAGTATTGGACAGAACACTGAAGCTTTCTTT.

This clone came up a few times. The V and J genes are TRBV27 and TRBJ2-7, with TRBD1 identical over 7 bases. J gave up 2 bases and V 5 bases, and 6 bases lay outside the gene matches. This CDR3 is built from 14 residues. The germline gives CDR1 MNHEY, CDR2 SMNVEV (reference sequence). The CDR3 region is CASSPSGQPYEQYF. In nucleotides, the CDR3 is TGTGCCAGCAGTCCATCGGGACAGCCCTACGAGCAGTACTTC.

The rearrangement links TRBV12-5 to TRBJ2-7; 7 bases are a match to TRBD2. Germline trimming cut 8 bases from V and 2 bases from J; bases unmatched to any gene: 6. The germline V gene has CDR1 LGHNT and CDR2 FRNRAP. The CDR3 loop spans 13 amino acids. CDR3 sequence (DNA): TGTGCTAGTTCCGGGAGGACCGCCTACGAGCAGTACTTC. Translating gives CASSGRTAYEQYF.

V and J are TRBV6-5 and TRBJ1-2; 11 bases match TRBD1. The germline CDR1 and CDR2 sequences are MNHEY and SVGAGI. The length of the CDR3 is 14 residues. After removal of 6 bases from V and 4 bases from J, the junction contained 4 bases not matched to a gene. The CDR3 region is CASRGQGDIYGYTF. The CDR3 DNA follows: TGTGCCAGCAGGGGACAGGGGGACATCTATGGCTACACCTTC.

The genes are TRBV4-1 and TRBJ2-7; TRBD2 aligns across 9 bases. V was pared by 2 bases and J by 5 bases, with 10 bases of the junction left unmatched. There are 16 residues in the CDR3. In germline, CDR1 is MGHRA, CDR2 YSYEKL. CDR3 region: CASSQFVREGNHEQYF. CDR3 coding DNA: TGCGCCAGCAGCCAATTTGTGCGGGAGGGGAATCACGAGCAGTACTTC.

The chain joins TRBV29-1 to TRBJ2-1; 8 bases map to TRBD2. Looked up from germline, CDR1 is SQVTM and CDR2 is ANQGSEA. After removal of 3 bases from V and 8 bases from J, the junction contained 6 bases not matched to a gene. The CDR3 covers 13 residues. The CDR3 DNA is TGCAGCGTTGATACAGCGGGAGAGGATGAGCAGTTCTTC. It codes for CSVDTAGEDEQFF.

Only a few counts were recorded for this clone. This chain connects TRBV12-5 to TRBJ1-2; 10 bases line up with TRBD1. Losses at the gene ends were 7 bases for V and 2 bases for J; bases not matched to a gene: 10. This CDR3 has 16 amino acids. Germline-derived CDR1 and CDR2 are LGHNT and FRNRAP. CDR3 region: CASAPDRGRKNYGYTF. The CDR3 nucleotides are TGTGCTAGTGCCCCTGACAGGGGGCGTAAAAACTATGGCTACACCTTC.

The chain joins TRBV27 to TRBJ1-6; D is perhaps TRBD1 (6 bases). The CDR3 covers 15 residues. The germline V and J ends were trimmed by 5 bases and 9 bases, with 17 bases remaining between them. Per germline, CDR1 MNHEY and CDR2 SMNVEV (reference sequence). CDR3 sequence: CASSPQGVLGSPLHF. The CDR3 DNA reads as TGTGCCAGCAGTCCACAGGGAGTATTGGGTTCACCCCTCCACTTT.

The CDR3 DNA reads TGCGCCAGCAGCCAAGATTTCCCAGGGGGAATCGCCGGGGAGCTGTTTTTT. Protein sequence: CASSQDFPGGIAGELFF. The rearrangement joins TRBV4-1 to TRBJ2-2, with 7 bases identical to TRBD1. Germline V gene sequence: CDR1 MGHRA, CDR2 YSYEKL. CDR3 length: 17 residues. Unmatched junction bases numbered 10, after V lost 0 bases and J lost 6 bases.